The next 9 T cell receptor beta chains were all read from a single sample in a study of CD8+CD57+ T cells in acquired aplastic anemia. Profiling of TCR beta VDJ combinations and CDR3 sequences used genomic DNA as template. A single record per CDR3 protein comes from TCRdb applying MiXCR to the reads. The sample includes about 250,000 distinct CDR3 sequences, approximately 45% seen only once; the top ten take over 7.5%. Patients chosen for sequencing had CD8+CD57+ cells that had expanded, as shown by flow cytometry. The sequencing sample was made of sorted CD4+, CD8+, or CD8+CD57+ T cells (not recorded which) from PBMCs. Receptors originate from a human donor with aplastic anemia.

The rearrangement uses TRBV6-5 and TRBJ2-5, with D perhaps given as TRBD1 or TRBD2 (5 bases each). Germline V gene sequence: CDR1 MNHEY, CDR2 SVGAGI. V dropped 6 bases and J dropped 2 bases, with 16 bases sitting between them. There are 15 residues in the CDR3. The CDR3 reads CASSDRDGAQETQYF. DNA for the CDR3: TGTGCCAGCAGCGACCGGGACGGAGCGCAAGAGACCCAGTACTTC.

The rearrangement uses TRBV15 and TRBJ1-2; D is undetermined. Trimming cost V 1 base and J 1 base, with 13 bases left between them. From germline, CDR1 is LNHNV and CDR2 YYDKDF (reference sequence). The CDR3 extends over 16 amino acids. The CDR3 region is CATSRGPGWLNYGYTF. The CDR3 region has the DNA TGTGCCACCAGCAGAGGTCCAGGCTGGCTTAACTATGGCTACACCTTC.

This clonotype was seen more than once but under ten times. The chain is built from TRBV27 and TRBJ1-4, with 8 bases aligning to TRBD1. Germline V gives CDR1 MNHEY, CDR2 SMNVEV (reference sequence). After removal of 5 bases from V and 8 bases from J, the junction contained 10 bases not matched to a gene. The CDR3 extends over 15 amino acids. This CDR3 is CASSTRGRRGEKLFF. Here the CDR3 DNA reads TGTGCCAGCAGTACCAGGGGGCGGCGAGGCGAAAAACTGTTTTTT.

As to this clonotype: One junction end does not reproduce the germline sequence, and a read error may be involved. The gene calls are TRBV14 and TRBJ2-6, with TRBD1 matching 8 bases. The CDR3 contains 15 residues. Per the germline V gene, CDR1 is SGHDN and CDR2 is FVKESK. CDR3 sequence (DNA): TGTGCCAGCAGCGATAGGACAGGGATGATGAACACTGAAGCTTTC. It translates to CASSDRTGMMNTEAF.

This clonotype was counted between two and nine times. V is TRBV2 and J is TRBJ2-5; 10 nucleotides agree with TRBD2. Trimming took 6 bases from V and 5 from J; bases not matched to a gene: 9. CDR3 size: 15 residues. Looked up from germline, CDR1 is SNHLY and CDR2 is FYNNEI. The CDR3 region is CASRSAGGGTETQYF. The CDR3 DNA reads as TGTGCCAGCAGATCAGCGGGGGGGGGCACGGAGACCCAGTACTTC.

This clonotype was recorded at least ten times. This chain connects TRBV30 to TRBJ1-4; unclear D gene. The V gene's germline CDR1 is GTSNPN and CDR2 SVGIG (reference sequence). The V and J ends lost 0 bases and 8 bases respectively, with 4 bases between them. CDR3 length equals 11 residues. CDR3 loop: CAWSVGEKLFF. CDR3 in DNA: TGTGCCTGGAGTGTCGGCGAAAAACTGTTTTTT. The full variable domain, completed using reference TRBV30 and TRBJ1-4, is SQTIHQWPATLVQPVGSPLSLECTVEGTSNPNLYWYRQAAGRGLQLLFYSVGIGQISSEVPQNLSASRPQDRQFILSSKKLLLSDSGFYLCAWSVGEKLFFGSGTQLSVL.

This clonotype was seen many times. The rearrangement joins TRBV15 to TRBJ1-5; D uncertain. V lost 11 bases, J lost 0 bases, and 11 bases lay in between. Germline assignment: CDR1 LNHNV and CDR2 YYDKDF (reference sequence). This CDR3 spans 13 amino acids. CDR3 protein: CASGGGSNQPQHF. The CDR3 bases are TGTGCCTCCGGAGGAGGTAGCAATCAGCCCCAGCATTTT.

The J gene is TRBJ2-3, the V gene TRBV5-1; D is ambiguous. The V and J ends lost 2 bases and 5 bases respectively, with 15 bases between them. The CDR3 length is 15 residues. From germline, CDR1 is SGHRS and CDR2 YFSETQ. The CDR3 coding sequence is TGCGCCAGCAGCTTTGTCTCCATGGGCGGAGATACGCAGTATTTT. Translation: CASSFVSMGGDTQYF.

J is TRBJ2-3 and V is TRBV4-2; D not resolved. With 5 bases removed from V and 5 bases from J, the gap between germline ends came to 14 bases. This CDR3 is built from 14 residues. Looked up from germline, CDR1 is LGHNA and CDR2 is YNFKEQ. The CDR3 loop reads CASSGLVGLDTQYF. The CDR3, as DNA: TGTGCCAGCAGCGGGCTAGTCGGATTAGATACGCAGTATTTT.